This T cell receptor (beta chain) was recorded in a study of early T cells in non-severe SARS-CoV-2 infection. As for the study in general: Sequencing of unsorted whole blood was done on bulk RNA, leaving chains unpaired.

In this sample, this clonotype turned up many times. Its matching antigen is unknown. There are 16 residues in the CDR3. V was shortened by 3 bases and J by 6 bases, with 18 bases between the two germline ends. The germline V gene encodes CDR1 MNHNY and CDR2 SVGAGI (reference sequence). Study-wide results and limits: There was a bias toward anti-spike CD8 responses in VDJdb matching, which missed private and CD4 specificities.

The TCR library protocol was used to attach unique molecular identifiers. These identifiers were attached to individual cDNA molecules. TCRdb re-derived calls from the 5' RACE reads in MiXCR, one entry per CDR3 protein. The sample has some 77,000 distinct CDR3 sequences; roughly 13% are singletons. Sequencing input: whole blood. V and J are TRBV6-6 and TRBJ1-5; maybe TRBD1 (6 bases). This sequence was found in an adult who was a healthcare worker with PCR-confirmed SARS-CoV-2 infection or an uninfected control (not recorded which). DNA for the CDR3: TGTGCCAGCAGTTATGTAGGGGGAGTAGTTAGTCAGCCCCAGCATTTT. This sequence encodes CASSYVGGVVSQPQHF.